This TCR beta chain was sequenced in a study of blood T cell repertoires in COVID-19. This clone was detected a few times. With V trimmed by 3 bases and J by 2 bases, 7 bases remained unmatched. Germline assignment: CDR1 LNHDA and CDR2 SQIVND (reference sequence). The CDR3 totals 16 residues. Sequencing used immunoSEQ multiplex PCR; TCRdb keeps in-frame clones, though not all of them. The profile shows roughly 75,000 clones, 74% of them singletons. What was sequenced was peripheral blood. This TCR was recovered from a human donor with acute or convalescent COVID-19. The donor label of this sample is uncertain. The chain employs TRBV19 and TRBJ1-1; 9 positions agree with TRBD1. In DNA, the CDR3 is TGTGCCAGTAGTATCTTACAGGGGGCGGGTAACACTGAAGCTTTCTTT. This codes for CASSILQGAGNTEAFF.